The rows below give T cell receptor beta chains drawn from one sample of a study of T cell changes during pregnancy in multiple sclerosis. Sequencing was performed with immunoSEQ multiplex PCR; in TCRdb, only in-frame clones are kept and a portion is missing. The data hold fewer than 90,000 clones, with just over 90% observed a single time. The sample consisted of peripheral blood, taken in the third trimester of pregnancy. Receptors were obtained from a female donor in good health, enrolled as a control in a pregnancy study. Both conserved end residues are part of each CDR3. D genes are given only for firm matches. Clone size is given for some rows only: seen once, a few or many times, or a class if the clone is expanded.

d_call	clone_size	v_call	j_call	cdr3_nt	cdr3_aa
TRBD1	.	TRBV5-1	TRBJ2-5	TGCGCCAGCAGCTGGACAGGGCTACAAGAGACCCAGTACTTC	CASSWTGLQETQYF
TRBD1	once	TRBV18	TRBJ2-7	TGTGCCAGCTCACCGAGAGACAGGGACGAGCAGTACTTC	CASSPRDRDEQYF
.	.	TRBV5-4	TRBJ2-1	TGTGCCAGCAGCTTGGATCCGGGGGAATACAATGAGCAGTTCTTC	CASSLDPGEYNEQFF
.	.	TRBV28	TRBJ1-2	TGTGCCAGCAGTTTATTGCACAGTTTTGGCTACACCTTC	CASSLLHSFGYTF
TRBD2	.	TRBV4-1	TRBJ2-1	TGCGCCAGCAGCCCGGTTGGGGGAGGGAACAATGAGCAGTTCTTC	CASSPVGGGNNEQFF
.	once	TRBV5-1	TRBJ2-1	TGCGCCAGCAGCCTGGACCGCGTTGGTGAGCAGTTCTTC	CASSLDRVGEQFF
TRBD2	.	TRBV5-4	TRBJ2-3	TGTGCCAGCAGCTTGGGACTAGCGGGTTCCACAGATACGCAGTATTTT	CASSLGLAGSTDTQYF
TRBD2	.	TRBV2	TRBJ2-7	TGTGCCAGCAGTGGGATTAGCGGGAGGGCCCGAGAGCAGTACTTC	CASSGISGRAREQYF
TRBD2	once	TRBV5-1	TRBJ2-1	TGCGCCAGCAGCTTCACCGGGACTAGCGGCCCCAAGAAGGTGCAGTTCTTC	CASSFTGTSGPKKVQFF
.	.	TRBV10-2	TRBJ1-1	TGCGCCAGCGCTGGTGAGGCAAGCAACACTGAAGCTTTCTTT	CASAGEASNTEAFF
TRBD1	.	TRBV19	TRBJ1-5	TGTGCCAGTAGTATCACCGGGACAGGGTACCAGCCCCAGCATTTT	CASSITGTGYQPQHF
TRBD2	.	TRBV4-1	TRBJ2-7	TGCGCCAGCAGCCTAGCTAGCGGGAGACCCCCAAGGCAGTACTTC	CASSLASGRPPRQYF
.	.	TRBV5-4	TRBJ1-1	TGTGCCAGCAGCGCGGGAGGGGCGTTGGACACTGAAGCTTTCTTT	CASSAGGALDTEAFF
TRBD1	.	TRBV4-1	TRBJ2-3	TGCGCCAGCAGCCAACCCCATAAGCCGACAGGGGTAAAAGATACGCAGTATTTT	CASSQPHKPTGVKDTQYF
.	.	TRBV6-5	TRBJ2-7	TGTGCCAGCAGTCCACTGTCTCCGGACACCTACGAGCAGTACTTC	CASSPLSPDTYEQYF
.	.	TRBV29-1	TRBJ2-1	TGCAGCGGAACCTTGGGGAGCTCCTACAATGAGCAGTTCTTC	CSGTLGSSYNEQFF
.	.	TRBV6-4	TRBJ1-4	TGTGCCAGCAGTGACACGGCCGGGACTAATGAAAAACTGTTTTTT	CASSDTAGTNEKLFF
.	.	TRBV7-2	TRBJ2-2	TGTGCCAGCAGCCCACTAGTAGAGACCGGGGAGCTGTTTTTT	CASSPLVETGELFF
.	.	TRBV11-3	TRBJ2-1	TGTGCCAGCAGCTCGATACTAGGTGGGGAGCAGTTCTTC	CASSSILGGEQFF
TRBD1	.	TRBV19	TRBJ1-2	TGTGCCAGTAGTAGACAGGGAGACTATGGCTACACCTTC	CASSRQGDYGYTF
.	.	TRBV21-1	TRBJ2-7	TGTGCCAGCACATTACTTGACAGGAAAGTCTACGAGCAGTACTTC	CASTLLDRKVYEQYF
.	.	TRBV28	TRBJ2-7	TGTGCCAGCAGCCCCGGGGGTGGGCAGGGTTACGAGCAGTACTTC	CASSPGGGQGYEQYF
.	.	TRBV4-1	TRBJ1-3	TGCGCCAGCAGCTCCCAACGGGGGGCTGCTGGAAACACCATATATTTT	CASSSQRGAAGNTIYF
TRBD2	once	TRBV7-9	TRBJ2-7	TGTGCCAGCAGCCTGGAAGGGACTAGCTCCTACGAGCAGTACTTC	CASSLEGTSSYEQYF
TRBD2	.	TRBV25-1	TRBJ2-1	TGTGCCAGCAGTGAGACTAGCGGGAGGGCAGTCTATGAGCAGTTCTTC	CASSETSGRAVYEQFF
.	.	TRBV28	TRBJ1-5	TGTGCCAGCAGCTTGGGGCTGGGCGCTGGTCAGCCCCAGCATTTT	CASSLGLGAGQPQHF
.	.	TRBV10-3	TRBJ2-5	TGTGCCATCAGCCCCGGGACTGGGTACCAAGAGACCCAGTACTTC	CAISPGTGYQETQYF
.	.	TRBV5-1	TRBJ1-1	TGCGCCAGCAGCCAGGGGTGGGACACTGAAGCTTTCTTT	CASSQGWDTEAFF
.	.	TRBV10-3	TRBJ1-2	TGTGCCATCAGGTCCACTGCCGAGGGTGGCTACACCTTC	CAIRSTAEGGYTF
.	.	TRBV28	TRBJ2-7	TGTGCCAGCAGACCTGACAGGGGACTATCTCGCTACGAGCAGTACTTC	CASRPDRGLSRYEQYF
TRBD1	once	TRBV5-1	TRBJ2-1	TGCGCCAGCAGCTCCACTTCGGGACAGGGAGACAATGAGCAGTTCTTC	CASSSTSGQGDNEQFF
TRBD1	once	TRBV6-5	TRBJ2-7	TGTGCCAGCAGTTACCCGGGACAGGGGGTTAACGAGCAGTACTTC	CASSYPGQGVNEQYF
.	.	TRBV9	TRBJ2-7	TGTGCCAGCAGCGTAGCCAGCGGCGGGGTACCCTACGAGCAGTACTTC	CASSVASGGVPYEQYF
TRBD1	.	TRBV30	TRBJ2-7	TGTGCCTGGAGTGTACTTCGACAGGGCGAGCAGTACTTC	CAWSVLRQGEQYF
.	.	TRBV4-1	TRBJ2-1	TGCGCCAGCAGCCAAGATGCGGGGCCCTACAATGAGCAGTTCTTC	CASSQDAGPYNEQFF
TRBD1	.	TRBV5-1	TRBJ2-2	TGCGCCAGCAGCTCACGGACAGGGGCCGGGGAGCTGTTTTTT	CASSSRTGAGELFF
TRBD2	.	TRBV7-7	TRBJ2-1	TGTGCTAGCAGTATAGAAGCGGGAGGGCGGTATGAGCAGTTCTTC	CASSIEAGGRYEQFF
.	.	TRBV22-1	TRBJ2-2	TGTCCTGGGAGAAAGACCCGGACAGGGTCCGGGGAGCTGTTTTTT	CPGRKTRTGSGELFF
.	.	TRBV19	TRBJ1-5	TGTGCCAGTAGTATAGTGAGGGTACGGGGAAATCAGCCCCAGCATTTT	CASSIVRVRGNQPQHF
TRBD1	.	TRBV4-1	TRBJ2-3	TGCGCCAGCAGCCAAGAGAGGTCCGGGACAGGGAGTGACTACGGCACAGATACGCAGTATTTT	CASSQERSGTGSDYGTDTQYF
.	.	TRBV5-1	TRBJ2-1	TGCGCCAGCGGCCTCTTGGGGAGCAATGAGCAGTTCTTC	CASGLLGSNEQFF
TRBD1	.	TRBV27	TRBJ2-5	TGTGCCAGCAGTTTATTCCGGGGACAGGGGGTTCAGACCCAGTACTTC	CASSLFRGQGVQTQYF
TRBD2	.	TRBV7-2	TRBJ2-1	TGTGCCAGCAGCTTATACGGGGGGTCCAATGAGCAGTTCTTC	CASSLYGGSNEQFF
.	.	TRBV5-1	TRBJ1-1	TGCGCCAGCAGTACAACAGCATTGTCCATGAACACTGAAGCTTTCTTT	CASSTTALSMNTEAFF